The 31 T cell receptor beta chains below come from one sample, sequenced in a study of blood T cell repertoires in COVID-19. Measured with immunoSEQ multiplex PCR; TCRdb has only the in-frame clones, and not every one. Of hundreds of thousands of clones listed, approximately 88% are singletons. Sequenced material: peripheral blood. These receptors came from a woman aged 50 to 60 with COVID-19, enrolled during active disease.

V is TRBV11-1 and J is TRBJ2-7; 10 positions agree with TRBD2. The CDR3 runs 15 residues. Germline V gene data show CDR1 as SGHAT and CDR2 as FQDESV (reference sequence). V was pared by 6 bases and J by 4 bases, with 9 bases of the junction left unmatched. Here the CDR3 reads CASRRQAGGQYEQYF. The CDR3 DNA reads TGTGCCAGCAGACGTCAAGCGGGGGGGCAATACGAGCAGTACTTC.

The genes are TRBV3-1 (or the pseudogene TRBV3-2) and TRBJ2-7; 10 bases fit TRBD1. This CDR3 has 17 amino acids. J lost 3 bases, V lost 2 bases, and 10 bases had no gene match. From germline, CDR1 is LGHDT and CDR2 YNNKEL (reference sequence). In nucleotides, the CDR3 is TGTGCCAGCAGCCAACCCGACAGGGGGCAAGTTATCTACGAGCAGTACTTC. It codes for CASSQPDRGQVIYEQYF.

The rearrangement links TRBV28 to TRBJ2-1, with TRBD2 as a possible D gene (6 bases). CDR3 length: 15 amino acids. The V gene's germline CDR1 is MDHEN and CDR2 SYDVKM. Between the trimmed V and J ends, which lost 4 bases and 12 bases, there was a span of 22 bases. CDR3 protein: CASSSLSGGDFGQFF. DNA for the CDR3: TGTGCCAGCAGTTCCCTTTCTGGCGGGGACTTCGGGCAGTTCTTC. The complete variable domain, with remaining parts taken from reference TRBV28 and TRBJ2-1, reads DVKVTQSSRYLVKRTGEKVFLECVQDMDHENMFWYRQDPGLGLRLIYFSYDVKMKEKGDIPEGYSVSREKKERFSLILESASTNQTSMYLCASSSLSGGDFGQFFGPGTRLTVL.

This clone was recorded only once. The rearrangement uses TRBV2 and TRBJ1-1; D is uncertain. CDR1 is SNHLY and CDR2 is FYNNEI in the germline V gene. This CDR3 is 14 amino acids long. Trimming pared 5 bases from V and 0 bases from J, leaving 10 bases between. CDR3 residues: CASSRGILNTEAFF. CDR3 sequence (DNA): TGTGCCAGCAGTCGGGGAATCCTGAACACTGAAGCTTTCTTT.

V is TRBV12-3 or TRBV12-4 and J is TRBJ2-7, with D uncertain. CDR3 length equals 13 residues. V was cut by 3 bases and J by 3 bases, with 9 bases left in between. The CDR3 reads CASSFHLSYEQYF. CDR3 DNA: TGTGCCAGCAGTTTCCACCTTAGCTACGAGCAGTACTTC.

The rearrangement links TRBV7-8 to TRBJ2-7; D is uncertain. This CDR3 spans 15 amino acids. In germline, CDR1 is SGHVS, CDR2 FQNEAQ. Trimming stripped 2 bases from V and 4 bases from J, with 15 bases between. This CDR3 reads CASSLSGSVFYEQYF. As DNA, the CDR3 is TGTGCCAGCAGCTTATCCGGGTCAGTTTTTTACGAGCAGTACTTC.

Details on this clone: Other DNA sequences in this specimen translate into the identical CDR3. The CDR3 DNA reads TGTGCCAGCAGCCAAAGGACTAGCGGGGGGGCAGATACGCAGTATTTT. This sequence encodes CASSQRTSGGADTQYF. V is TRBV4-2 and J is TRBJ2-3, with TRBD2 matching 15 bases. V was pared by 2 bases and J by 4 bases, with 1 base of the junction left unmatched. The CDR3 totals 16 residues. Per germline, CDR1 LGHNA and CDR2 YNFKEQ.

The sample holds one count of this clone. The chain has TRBV6-2 or TRBV6-3 and TRBJ2-7, with TRBD1 matching 8 bases. CDR1 and CDR2 (germline): MNHEY, SVGEGT. Unmatched junction bases numbered 9, after V lost 6 bases and J lost 2 bases. CDR3 size: 15 residues. CDR3 amino acids: CASSSRTGYAYEQYF. In DNA, the CDR3 is TGTGCCAGCAGCTCCCGGACAGGGTACGCCTACGAGCAGTACTTC.

The J gene is TRBJ2-5, the V gene TRBV5-4; 10 bases match TRBD2. Germline values: CDR1 SGHNT, CDR2 YYREEE (reference sequence). J lost 5 bases, V lost 1 base, and 5 bases had no gene match. This CDR3 comprises 15 residues. Written as DNA, the CDR3 is TGTGCCAGCAGCTTGAGCGGGGGGGCTCCTGAGACCCAGTACTTC. Encoded protein: CASSLSGGAPETQYF.

As for this clone: Other nucleotide sequences in the sample specify the same CDR3. The chain links TRBV6-5 to TRBJ1-5, with D possibly being TRBD1 (5 bases). Trimming took off 5 bases at V and 2 bases at J, with 7 bases between the two ends. The germline gives CDR1 MNHEY, CDR2 SVGAGI. This CDR3 region has 13 residues. DNA for the CDR3: TGTGCCAGCAGTCCCAGGGGCAATCAGCCCCAGCATTTT. The encoded protein is CASSPRGNQPQHF.

The chain couples TRBV30 to TRBJ1-2; 10 bases align to TRBD1. Losses at the gene ends were 0 bases for V and 8 bases for J; bases not matched to a gene: 6. In germline, CDR1 is GTSNPN, CDR2 SVGIG (reference sequence). This CDR3 has 14 amino acids. The CDR3 DNA reads as TGTGCCTGGAGTGTACACGGGACAGGGGACGGCTACACCTTC. It translates to CAWSVHGTGDGYTF.

This chain connects TRBV19 to TRBJ2-1; 9 nucleotides match TRBD1. J was trimmed by 7 bases and V by 5 bases; bases with no gene match: 9. CDR3 size: 15 residues. Per the germline V gene, CDR1 is LNHDA and CDR2 is SQIVND (reference sequence). CDR3 protein: CASSRLGQGTNEQFF. CDR3 sequence (DNA): TGTGCCAGTAGTCGGTTAGGACAGGGGACGAATGAGCAGTTCTTC.

The chain has TRBV30 and TRBJ2-3, with TRBD2 identical over 10 bases. Germline V lookup: CDR1 GTSNPN, CDR2 SVGIG (reference sequence). The V and J ends lost 0 bases and 5 bases, in that order; junction bases with no gene match: 8. The CDR3 consists of 16 residues. The CDR3 nucleotides are TGTGCCTGGAGTGTCCTTAGCGGGGGGCCCGGAGATACGCAGTATTTT. Protein sequence: CAWSVLSGGPGDTQYF.

This clone has only one observation. The chain links TRBV29-1 to TRBJ2-2; D remains unclear. This CDR3 contains 14 residues. The V end lost 4 bases, the J end lost 0 bases, and 9 bases lay between the germline ends. CDR1 and CDR2 from the germline V gene are SQVTM and ANQGSEA. This CDR3 reads CSVGSFTNTGELFF. In DNA, the CDR3 is TGCAGCGTTGGGAGCTTTACGAACACCGGGGAGCTGTTTTTT.

This chain uses TRBV18 with TRBJ1-5; possible D gene TRBD1, 6 bases. The CDR3 is made up of 13 amino acids. Germline V gene sequence: CDR1 KGHSH, CDR2 LQKENI. The ends were cut back, 3 bases at V and 5 bases at J, with 8 bases in the middle. CDR3 sequence reads: CASSPDSYQPQHF. CDR3 coding DNA: TGTGCCAGCTCACCGGACAGCTATCAGCCCCAGCATTTT.

The chain joins TRBV27 to TRBJ2-3, with D hard to call. CDR1 is MNHEY, CDR2 SMNVEV, per germline (reference sequence). This CDR3 is 14 amino acids long. V lost 2 bases and J lost 0, with 6 bases in between. This CDR3 reads CASSLDFSTDTQYF. CDR3 sequence (DNA): TGTGCCAGCAGTTTAGACTTTAGCACAGATACGCAGTATTTT.

This clone has just one count. The chain couples TRBV7-2 to TRBJ2-1, with D perhaps matching TRBD1 (6 bases). Trimming pared 5 bases from V and 2 bases from J, leaving 13 bases between. The CDR3 sequence is 15 residues long. CDR1 is SGHTA, CDR2 FQGNSA, per germline. CDR3 protein: CASSPSQGAYNEQFF. The CDR3, as DNA: TGTGCCAGCAGCCCGTCACAGGGAGCCTACAATGAGCAGTTCTTC.

V is TRBV7-2 and J is TRBJ2-7; perhaps TRBD1 as D (6 bases). Trimming took off 6 bases at V and 0 bases at J, with 9 bases between the two ends. The CDR3 sequence is 13 residues long. Germline loops: CDR1 SGHTA, CDR2 FQGNSA. The CDR3 coding sequence is TGTGCCAGCAGAATGGGACACTCCTACGAGCAGTACTTC. Translation: CASRMGHSYEQYF.

A remark on this clone: Within the sample, other DNA sequences also encode this same CDR3. The V call is TRBV6-5, the J call TRBJ1-5; the D gene is possibly TRBD1 (5 bases). The ends were cut back, 0 bases at V and 6 bases at J, with 9 bases in the middle. The CDR3 length is 14 residues. Per the germline V gene, CDR1 is MNHEY and CDR2 is SVGAGI. The CDR3 DNA reads TGTGCCAGCAGTTACTCAACAGGCGGTCAGCCCCAGCATTTT. It is translated as CASSYSTGGQPQHF.

Regarding this clone: The same CDR3 can be traced to other DNA sequences in this sample. The V and J genes are TRBV6-5 and TRBJ1-2, with TRBD1 matching 9 bases. The germline V gene has CDR1 MNHEY and CDR2 SVGAGI. V was clipped by 5 bases and J by 8 bases; unmatched bases: 6. This CDR3 is 13 amino acids long. The CDR3 here is CASSRTGAGGYTF. CDR3 coding DNA: TGTGCCAGCAGTCGGACAGGGGCCGGAGGCTACACCTTC.

This chain uses TRBV2 with TRBJ1-1; D is unclear. V lost 7 bases, J lost 1 base, and 7 bases lay in between. The CDR3 spans 12 residues. CDR1 SNHLY and CDR2 FYNNEI come from the germline V gene. The CDR3 nucleotides read TGTGCCAGCATTACAGCGAACACTGAAGCTTTCTTT. As protein: CASITANTEAFF.

This rearrangement joins TRBV28 to TRBJ1-4; 10 bases are shared with TRBD1. The CDR3 has 16 residues. From germline, CDR1 is MDHEN and CDR2 SYDVKM. J gave up 5 bases and V 5 bases, and 8 bases lay outside the gene matches. CDR3 DNA: TGTGCCAGCAGTGGTTCCCGGGACAGGGGAAATGAAAAACTGTTTTTT. The encoded protein is CASSGSRDRGNEKLFF.

This clone was observed once. The chain recombines TRBV5-5 with TRBJ1-1; 7 bases agree with TRBD1. V lost 4 bases to trimming and J lost 3 bases; unmatched junction nucleotides: 9. This CDR3 is 15 amino acids long. Per germline, CDR1 SGHKS and CDR2 YYEKEE (reference sequence). CDR3 region: CASSPLQGTDTEAFF. CDR3 coding DNA: TGTGCCAGCAGCCCATTACAGGGGACGGACACTGAAGCTTTCTTT.

The chain recombines TRBV5-6 with TRBJ1-1; D unclear. CDR1 is SGHDT, CDR2 YYEEEE, per germline. The CDR3 is made up of 13 amino acids. Trimming took off 1 base at V and 3 bases at J, with 7 bases between the two ends. CDR3 DNA sequence: TGTGCCAGCAGCTTGTTGGAGGACACTGAAGCTTTCTTT. It codes for CASSLLEDTEAFF.

This clone was counted a single time. This chain links TRBV24-1 with TRBJ2-6, with 7 bases lining up with TRBD2. This CDR3 region has 16 residues. The J segment lost 0 bases and the V segment lost 4 bases, leaving 2 bases of the junction unmatched. Germline assignment: CDR1 KGHDR and CDR2 SFDVKD. CDR3 DNA sequence: TGTGCCACCAGTGAGGGGGGGACCTCTGGGGCCAACGTCCTGACTTTC. This encodes CATSEGGTSGANVLTF.

The chain combines TRBV9 with TRBJ2-1; TRBD1 aligns across 7 bases. Looked up from germline, CDR1 is SGDLS and CDR2 is YYNGEE. This CDR3 is built from 15 residues. After removal of 3 bases from V and 6 bases from J, the junction contained 9 bases not matched to a gene. Here the CDR3 DNA reads TGTGCCAGCAGCGCGACAGGGATAGAAGCCAATGAGCAGTTCTTC. As protein: CASSATGIEANEQFF.

The rearrangement uses TRBV4-1 and TRBJ2-3; 12 bases fit TRBD2. The germline V gene has CDR1 MGHRA and CDR2 YSYEKL. The J segment lost 2 bases and the V segment lost 1 base, leaving 7 bases of the junction unmatched. CDR3 length: 18 residues. The CDR3 nucleotides read TGCGCCAGCAGCCAAGGACTAGCGGGGGCCGCCTTCACAGATACGCAGTATTTT. Amino acid sequence: CASSQGLAGAAFTDTQYF.

This clone was detected only a few times. The chain joins TRBV19 to TRBJ1-1; tentatively, D is TRBD1 (6 bases). The CDR3 contains 16 residues. Germline values: CDR1 LNHDA, CDR2 SQIVND (reference sequence). V was cut by 4 bases and J by 4 bases, with 19 bases left in between. The CDR3 region is CASSTQPAGALTEAFF. Here the CDR3 DNA reads TGTGCCAGTAGTACCCAGCCTGCGGGGGCGCTCACTGAAGCTTTCTTT.

The chain recombines TRBV5-1 with TRBJ1-3; possible D gene TRBD1, 6 bases. Looked up from germline, CDR1 is SGHRS and CDR2 is YFSETQ. This CDR3 spans 16 amino acids. Trimming left V 4 bases short and J 0 bases short, with 14 bases between. CDR3 nucleotide sequence: TGCGCCAGCAGCGCGACAGGTGACCCCTCTGGAAACACCATATATTTT. Translated: CASSATGDPSGNTIYF.

J is TRBJ2-1 and V is TRBV30, with a possible D match to TRBD1 (6 bases). The CDR3 sequence is 10 residues long. The germline CDR1 and CDR2 sequences are GTSNPN and SVGIG (reference sequence). The V end lost 5 bases, the J end lost 13 bases, and 12 bases lay between the germline ends. Here the CDR3 reads CAWSGTTQFF. The DNA for the CDR3 is TGTGCCTGGTCCGGGACAACTCAGTTCTTC.

The chain carries TRBV11-2 and TRBJ1-1; D is ambiguous. The CDR3 sequence is 11 residues long. The V end lost 4 bases, the J end lost 7 bases, and 7 bases lay between the germline ends. Germline V gene sequence: CDR1 SGHAT, CDR2 FQNNGV. The CDR3 sequence: CASSSGIEAFF. CDR3 sequence (DNA): TGTGCCAGCAGCTCGGGTATTGAAGCTTTCTTT.